In its sample, the clone carrying this T cell receptor beta chain was seen many times. This record comes from a study of regulatory T cells in long-lasting Graves disease. The V gene lost 5 bases and the J gene lost 6 bases, with 16 bases spanning the gap. There are 14 residues in the CDR3. Germline lookup yields CDR1 MNHNS and CDR2 SASEGT. Time point described: newly diagnosed GD, antithyroid drugs for less than 3 months. After RNA was extracted from PBMCs, the TCR library was made from it. Both iRepertoire HTBI primers and Arm-PCR of CDR3 regions were used to build the TCR beta libraries. TCRdb re-called the multiplex PCR reads through MiXCR, storing one row per CDR3 protein. Seen here are fewer than 550,000 distinct CDR3 sequences, around 16% observed once, and the top ten hold approximately 25%. The same data also went into a second study, on T cells in Graves' hyperthyroidism and ophthalmopathy. That paper notes: With the HTBI primer set, the TCR CDR3 went through a first round of RT-PCR.

The chain has TRBV6-1 and TRBJ1-1, with D unresolved. The source of this sequence is a woman aged 40 to 65 with Graves disease. The starting material was peripheral blood mononuclear cells (PBMCs), obtained at new diagnosis, from a patient treated with antithyroid drugs. CDR3 nucleotide sequence: TGTGCCAGCAGTACCCCTGGCAGCCTCTCTGAAGCTTTCTTT. Its protein is CASSTPGSLSEAFF.